The T cell receptor (beta chain) under discussion was sequenced for a study of follicular helper T cells after annual influenza vaccination. Between about 35 and 110 mL of blood was drawn per time point. Data came from immunoSEQ multiplex PCR; TCRdb stores just in-frame clones and leaves some out. The profile shows about 11,000 clones, approximately 79% of them singletons. CDR1 and CDR2 (germline): LGHNA, YSLEER. V dropped 5 bases and J dropped 3; count of bases not matched to a gene: 4. The CDR3 has 15 amino acids. The chain links TRBV4-3 to TRBJ2-1; 10 bases are a match to TRBD2. This clonotype was obtained from an adult who received the influenza vaccine. This specimen consisted of CXCR5- memory CD4+ T cells sorted from blood, obtained 6 weeks after influenza vaccination. CDR3 region: CASSYGLAVYNEQFF. The DNA of the CDR3 is TGCGCCAGCAGCTACGGACTAGCGGTCTACAATGAGCAGTTCTTC.